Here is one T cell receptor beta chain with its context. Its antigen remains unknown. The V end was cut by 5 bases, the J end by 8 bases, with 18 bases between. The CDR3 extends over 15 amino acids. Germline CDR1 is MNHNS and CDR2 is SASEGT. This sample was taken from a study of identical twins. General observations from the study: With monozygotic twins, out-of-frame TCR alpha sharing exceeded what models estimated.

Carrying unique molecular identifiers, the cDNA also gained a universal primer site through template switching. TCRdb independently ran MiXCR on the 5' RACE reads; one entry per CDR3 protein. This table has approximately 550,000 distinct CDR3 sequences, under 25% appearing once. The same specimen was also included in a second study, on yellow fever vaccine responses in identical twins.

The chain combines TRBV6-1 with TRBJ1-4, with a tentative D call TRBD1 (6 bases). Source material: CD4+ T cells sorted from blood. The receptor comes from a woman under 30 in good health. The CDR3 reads CASSTGGRGGEKLFF. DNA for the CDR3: TGTGCCAGCAGTACCGGGGGCAGGGGAGGGGAAAAACTGTTTTTT.